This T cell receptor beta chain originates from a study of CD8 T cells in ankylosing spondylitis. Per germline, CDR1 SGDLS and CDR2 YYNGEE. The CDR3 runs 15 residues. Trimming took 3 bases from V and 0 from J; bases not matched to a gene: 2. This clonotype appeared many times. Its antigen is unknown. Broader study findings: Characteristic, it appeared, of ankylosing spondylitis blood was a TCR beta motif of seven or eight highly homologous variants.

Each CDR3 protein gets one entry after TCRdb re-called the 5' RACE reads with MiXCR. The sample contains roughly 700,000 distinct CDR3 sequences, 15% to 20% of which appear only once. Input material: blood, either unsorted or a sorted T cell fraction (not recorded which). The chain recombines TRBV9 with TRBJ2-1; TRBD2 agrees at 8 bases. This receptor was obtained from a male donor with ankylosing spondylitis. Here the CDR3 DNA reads TGTGCCAGCAGCGGAAGCGGGAGCTCCTACAATGAGCAGTTCTTC. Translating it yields CASSGSGSSYNEQFF.